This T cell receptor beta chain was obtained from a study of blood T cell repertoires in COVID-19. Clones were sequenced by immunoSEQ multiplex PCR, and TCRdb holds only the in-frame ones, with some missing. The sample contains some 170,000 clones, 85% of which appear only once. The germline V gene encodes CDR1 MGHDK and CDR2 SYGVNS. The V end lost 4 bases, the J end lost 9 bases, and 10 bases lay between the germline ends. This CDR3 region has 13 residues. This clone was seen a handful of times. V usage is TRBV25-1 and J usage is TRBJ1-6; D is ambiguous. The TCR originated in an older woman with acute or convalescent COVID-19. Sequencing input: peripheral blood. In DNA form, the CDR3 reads TGTGCCAGCAGTGGAAATCCGGGTTCACCCCTCCACTTT. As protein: CASSGNPGSPLHF.